This record concerns one T cell receptor beta chain sequence. This CDR3 region has 15 residues. Germline CDR1 is SGHTA and CDR2 is FQGNSA. Trimming removed 6 bases from V and 6 bases from J, with 18 bases in between. Ages ranged from about 18 to 100 years, with residence in around 24 US areas. This sample is drawn from a study of blood T cell repertoires in COVID-19. The overall study: Acute and convalescent COVID-19 samples came from the United States, Italy and Spain.

Produced via immunoSEQ multiplex PCR; TCRdb's table is partial and in-frame only. The sample carries 250,000 to 350,000 clones, roughly 85% recorded once. The sequence was collected from a woman in her twenties or thirties who had recovered from COVID-19. Sample: PBMCs or T cells enriched from blood (not recorded which). The chain carries TRBV7-2 and TRBJ1-5, with D tentatively TRBD1 (5 bases). CDR3: CASSPSGGYSQPQHF. CDR3 in DNA: TGTGCCAGCAGTCCAAGCGGGGGTTATAGTCAGCCCCAGCATTTT.